The 10 T cell receptor beta chains below were found in one sample sequenced in a study of read filtering for tumor transcriptome and immune sequencing (dated by TCRdb to the early 2020s). The reads were generated on an Illumina HiSeq 4000. TCR libraries were constructed from 350 to 400 ng RNA using the Immunoverse kit, and molecular barcoded adaptors covering alpha/delta and beta/gamma chains were employed. TCRdb took the public reads, trimmed them with fastp at Q25, ran MiXCR for clone calling and kept in-frame beta chains. Entries are consolidated by CDR3 protein sequence, retaining the most common genes and DNA. The sample table lists 60,000 or so distinct CDR3 sequences, less than 20% of them with a count of one. The ten largest clones add up to approximately 11% of the sample. Sequences were obtained from a population of CD138-negative cells sorted from bone marrow. The cell subset or site tag for this specimen amounts to: bone marrow mononuclear cells depleted of CD138+ plasma/myeloma cells by negative magnetic selection. The receptors were sampled from a donor aged 40 or over with multiple myeloma.

J is TRBJ1-1 and V is TRBV20-1; TRBD1 matches at 7 bases. This CDR3 spans 13 amino acids. Germline-derived CDR1 and CDR2 are DFQATT and SNEGSKA (reference sequence). V lost 1 base, J lost 5 bases, and 4 bases stayed unmatched. CDR3 nucleotides: TGCAGTGCTAGAGGACAGGGAGGGACTGAAGCTTTCTTT. Protein: CSARGQGGTEAFF.

This clonotype was observed at least ten times. This chain's CDR3 is CSASYYGLGRSTDTQYF. The CDR3 nucleotides are TGCAGTGCTAGCTACTACGGCCTGGGCCGTAGCACAGATACGCAGTATTTT. The chain has TRBV20-1 and TRBJ2-3; D not resolved. CDR3 size: 17 residues. Trimming removed 3 bases from V and 0 bases from J, with 19 bases in between. CDR1 and CDR2 from the germline V gene are DFQATT and SNEGSKA (reference sequence).

The sample holds many counts of this clonotype. This chain links TRBV6-5 with TRBJ2-1; TRBD2 matches 9 bases. Germline V gene data show CDR1 as MNHEY and CDR2 as SVGAGI. The V gene end was trimmed by 4 bases and the J gene end by 3 bases; junction bases not matched to a gene: 7. This CDR3 region has 16 residues. The CDR3 loop reads CASSSYSGGGYNEQFF. CDR3 in DNA: TGTGCCAGCAGTTCATATAGCGGGGGAGGCTACAATGAGCAGTTCTTC.

This clonotype has at least ten counts. This chain joins TRBV5-5 and TRBJ1-1; D is undetermined. This CDR3 comprises 11 residues. Germline V gene lookup returns CDR1 SGHKS and CDR2 YYEKEE (reference sequence). Trimming cost V 9 bases and J 1 base, with 7 bases left between them. CDR3 sequence reads: CATARNTEAFF. In nucleotides, the CDR3 is TGTGCCACCGCCCGGAACACTGAAGCTTTCTTT.

This clonotype was seen at least ten times. The rearrangement uses TRBV7-8 and TRBJ2-7; possible D gene TRBD1, 5 bases. V shed 5 bases and J shed 4 bases, with 9 bases lying between them. CDR1 SGHVS and CDR2 FQNEAQ come from the germline V gene. The CDR3 runs to 12 residues. CDR3 in DNA: TGTGCCAGCAGCCCGGACACTTACGAGCAGTACTTC. It translates to CASSPDTYEQYF.

The V call is TRBV19, the J call TRBJ1-5; D possibly corresponds to TRBD1 (6 bases). The germline V gene encodes CDR1 LNHDA and CDR2 SQIVND (reference sequence). The CDR3 totals 15 residues. The V end was cut by 1 base, the J end by 5 bases, with 12 bases between. In nucleotides, the CDR3 is TGTGCCAGTAGTATAGGGACAGCGGGGGATCAGCCCCAGCATTTT. Its protein is CASSIGTAGDQPQHF.

The chain couples TRBV29-1 to TRBJ1-3, with unresolved D. This CDR3 is built from 13 residues. Germline CDR1 is SQVTM and CDR2 is ANQGSEA. Trimming took off 5 bases at V and 4 bases at J, with 12 bases between the two ends. CDR3 protein: CSVWSDRGNTIYF. The DNA for the CDR3 is TGCAGCGTTTGGTCGGACCGGGGAAACACCATATATTTT.

This clonotype showed up many times. This chain joins TRBV5-1 and TRBJ2-1, with D unclear. Germline CDR1 is SGHRS and CDR2 is YFSETQ. V lost 4 bases, J lost 7 bases, and 15 bases lay in between. CDR3 length: 14 amino acids. CDR3 nucleotide sequence: TGCGCCAGCAGCCCCCGATTTCAAGGGAATGAGCAGTTCTTC. Its protein product is CASSPRFQGNEQFF.

The table lists this clonotype with many counts. The chain employs TRBV20-1 and TRBJ2-7; 11 nucleotides agree with TRBD1. V was clipped by 1 base and J by 1 base; unmatched bases: 6. CDR1 and CDR2 from the germline V gene are DFQATT and SNEGSKA (reference sequence). There are 16 residues in the CDR3. The CDR3 nucleotides read TGCAGTGCTAGAGCAGTAGGGACAGGGGGTTCCTACGAGCAGTACTTC. Its translation is CSARAVGTGGSYEQYF.

This clonotype was seen many times. The chain links TRBV18 to TRBJ1-6; D remains ambiguous. Trimming removed 1 base at V and 11 bases at J, with 9 bases between. The CDR3 loop spans 13 amino acids. In germline, CDR1 is KGHSH, CDR2 LQKENI. CDR3 coding DNA: TGTGCCAGCTCACCACGGGGAGGACCACCCCTCCACTTT. It specifies CASSPRGGPPLHF.